The 23 T cell receptor beta chains listed next were all sequenced from one sample in a study of shared clonotypes between healthy human individuals. Here immunoSEQ multiplex PCR was the method, and the copy in TCRdb shows in-frame clones only, minus some. The sample carries more than 2 million clones, approximately 94% recorded once. Sequencing was performed on naive CD4+ T cells sorted from blood. The subset denotes: CD45RA+ positively selected. These receptors were collected from a man younger than 35 in good health.

The chain uses TRBV5-4 and TRBJ1-1; D not certain. The V and J ends lost 4 bases and 12 bases respectively, with 19 bases between them. From germline, CDR1 is SGHNT and CDR2 YYREEE (reference sequence). The CDR3 has 13 residues. CDR3 sequence (DNA): TGTGCCAGCAGCCCCGGGGAGGGCCGAGGATCTTTCTTT. Its translation is CASSPGEGRGSFF. The full variable domain, in which reference TRBV5-4 and TRBJ1-1 provide the parts outside the CDR3, is ETGVTQSPTHLIKTRGQQVTLRCSSQSGHNTVSWYQQALGQGPQFIFQYYREEENGRGNFPPRFSGLQFPNYSSELNVNALELDDSALYLCASSPGEGRGSFFGQGTRLTVV.

V usage is TRBV12-1 and J usage is TRBJ2-2; the table's TRBD2 call for D was not verified on the DNA. TRBV12-1 is deemed a pseudogene. This CDR3 contains 15 residues. DNA for the CDR3: TGTGCCAGCAGCGGCGGACTCAAGAACACCGGGGAGCTGTTTTTT. It encodes CASSGGLKNTGELFF.

Regarding this clone: The sample carries other DNA sequences with the same CDR3. The CDR3 sequence: CASSPGTGANVLTF. The CDR3 DNA sequence: TGTGCCAGCTCACCGGGTACTGGGGCCAACGTCCTGACTTTC. The chain recombines TRBV18 with TRBJ2-6; D remains ambiguous. Per germline, CDR1 KGHSH and CDR2 LQKENI. V was cut by 3 bases and J by 2 bases, with 5 bases left in between. This CDR3 has 14 residues.

The V and J genes are TRBV11-1 and TRBJ2-7, with unresolved D. Germline CDR1 is SGHAT and CDR2 is FQDESV (reference sequence). The CDR3 contains 17 residues. Trimming removed 6 bases from V and 0 bases from J, with 21 bases in between. CDR3 nucleotides: TGTGCCAGCAGAAAATCGCAGGATTTGCAGAGCTCCTACGAGCAGTACTTC. This sequence encodes CASRKSQDLQSSYEQYF.

V gene TRBV6-6 combines with J gene TRBJ2-7; 10 bases agree with TRBD1. There are 16 residues in the CDR3. V dropped 6 bases and J dropped 5; count of bases not matched to a gene: 13. Germline V gene lookup returns CDR1 MNHNY and CDR2 SVGAGI (reference sequence). DNA of the CDR3: TGTGCCAGCAGCCGGGACCGGGGACAGGGGAATAACGAGCAGTACTTC. Protein: CASSRDRGQGNNEQYF.

The chain uses TRBV5-1 and TRBJ2-3; 7 nucleotides align to TRBD1. With 5 bases clipped from V and 3 bases from J, the junction kept 9 bases outside the gene matches. This CDR3 has 15 residues. The germline CDR1 and CDR2 sequences are SGHRS and YFSETQ. The DNA of the CDR3 is TGCGCCAGCAGTACCGGGACAGTCAATACAGATACGCAGTATTTT. As protein: CASSTGTVNTDTQYF.

The chain carries TRBV4-1 and TRBJ2-7, with TRBD2 matching over 10 bases. Germline assignment: CDR1 MGHRA and CDR2 YSYEKL. V was pared by 4 bases and J by 0 bases, with 6 bases of the junction left unmatched. This CDR3 has 16 residues. The CDR3 sequence: CASSRGTSVSSYEQYF. CDR3 nucleotides: TGCGCCAGCAGCCGCGGGACTAGCGTGAGCTCCTACGAGCAGTACTTC.

This chain links TRBV18 with TRBJ1-1; TRBD1 matches at 9 bases. CDR1 and CDR2 from the germline V gene are KGHSH and LQKENI. V shed 6 bases, J shed 1 base, and the junction held 3 bases outside the gene matches. CDR3 length: 14 amino acids. The CDR3 loop is CASSRQGENTEAFF. The CDR3 bases are TGTGCCAGCTCCCGACAGGGGGAGAACACTGAAGCTTTCTTT. Together with reference TRBV18 and TRBJ1-1, the CDR3 gives the full variable domain: NAGVMQNPRHLVRRRGQEARLRCSPMKGHSHVYWYRQLPEEGLKFMVYLQKENIIDESGMPKERFSAEFPKEGPSILRIQQVVRGDSAAYFCASSRQGENTEAFFGQGTRLTVV.

The gene calls are TRBV5-5 and TRBJ2-5; D ambiguous. The CDR3 has 13 amino acids. Trimming shortened V by 3 bases and J by 5 bases, and 11 bases separated the two germline ends. Per the germline V gene, CDR1 is SGHKS and CDR2 is YYEKEE (reference sequence). CDR3 sequence (DNA): TGTGCCAGCAGCTGGAACCCTGTCGAGACCCAGTACTTC. Translated: CASSWNPVETQYF.

A single count supports this clone. This chain connects TRBV9 to TRBJ2-2; D remains unclear. V dropped 6 bases and J dropped 5 bases, with 11 bases sitting between them. In germline, CDR1 is SGDLS, CDR2 YYNGEE. The CDR3 totals 13 residues. The chain's CDR3 is CASTHSGTGELFF. The CDR3 bases are TGTGCCAGCACTCATTCTGGAACCGGGGAGCTGTTTTTT. Combining the CDR3 with reference TRBV9 and TRBJ2-2 gives the whole variable domain DSGVTQTPKHLITATGQRVTLRCSPRSGDLSVYWYQQSLDQGLQFLIQYYNGEERAKGNILERFSAQQFPDLHSELNLSSLELGDSALYFCASTHSGTGELFFGEGSRLTVL.

The J gene is TRBJ2-4, the V gene TRBV28; D uncertain. Germline assignment: CDR1 MDHEN and CDR2 SYDVKM. The CDR3 covers 15 residues. V shed 3 bases and J shed 0 bases, with 9 bases lying between them. Written as DNA, the CDR3 is TGTGCCAGCAGTTTTACGGGCTTAGCCAAAAACATTCAGTACTTC. This translates into CASSFTGLAKNIQYF.

J is TRBJ2-2 and V is TRBV6-1, with D perhaps matching TRBD2 (7 bases). CDR1 is MNHNS and CDR2 is SASEGT in the germline V gene. The ends were cut back, 3 bases at V and 8 bases at J, with 13 bases in the middle. The CDR3 length is 14 residues. The CDR3 DNA reads as TGTGCCAGCAGTGAGATAAGGGGGGGAGGGGAGCTGTTTTTT. Its translation: CASSEIRGGGELFF.

The rearrangement joins TRBV30 to TRBJ2-1; TRBD2 agrees at 14 bases. Germline loops: CDR1 GTSNPN, CDR2 SVGIG (reference sequence). The CDR3 extends over 15 amino acids. The ends lost 1 base at V and 10 bases at J; junction bases unmatched: 6. The CDR3 DNA is TGTGCCTGGAGTGAGACTAGCGGGAGGGCCGGGGAGCAGTTCTTC. Protein sequence: CAWSETSGRAGEQFF.

V is TRBV19 and J is TRBJ1-2, with D unresolved. Trimming took 1 base from V and 7 from J, leaving 13 bases between them. Per the germline V gene, CDR1 is LNHDA and CDR2 is SQIVND (reference sequence). The CDR3 has 14 amino acids. CDR3 nucleotides: TGTGCCAGTAGTATAGGGGCCCTATCTGGTGGCTACACCTTC. It specifies CASSIGALSGGYTF.

This chain uses TRBV13 with TRBJ1-2; D remains ambiguous. V gave up 8 bases and J gave up 1 base, with 23 bases separating them. CDR3 length: 17 residues. In germline, CDR1 is PRHDT, CDR2 FYEKMQ (reference sequence). This CDR3 reads CASQPRQVTSVNYGYTF. The CDR3 bases are TGTGCCAGCCAACCCCGGCAGGTGACTTCTGTTAACTATGGCTACACCTTC.

About this clone: The sample contains more than one DNA sequence encoding this CDR3. The chain uses TRBV10-3 and TRBJ2-3, with D uncertain. CDR3 length: 11 amino acids. From germline, CDR1 is ENHRY and CDR2 SYGVKD. V dropped 2 bases and J dropped 3 bases, with 0 bases sitting between them. In nucleotides, the CDR3 is TGTGCCATCAGTGAGACAGATACGCAGTATTTT. It codes for CAISETDTQYF.

This clone was detected once. The chain uses TRBV7-2 and TRBJ2-4; D may be TRBD1 (6 bases). V was pared by 2 bases and J by 6 bases, with 11 bases between. The CDR3 contains 14 residues. CDR1 SGHTA and CDR2 FQGNSA come from the germline V gene. As DNA, the CDR3 is TGTGCCAGCAGCTTACGGGACATGTTAAACATTCAGTACTTC. Translation: CASSLRDMLNIQYF.

This rearrangement joins TRBV30 to TRBJ2-3; D is undetermined. CDR1 is GTSNPN and CDR2 is SVGIG in the germline V gene (reference sequence). V was pared by 6 bases and J by 6 bases, with 10 bases between. CDR3 size: 11 residues. The CDR3 nucleotides read TGTGCCTGCAGCGCTACGGATACGCAGTATTTT. This translates into CACSATDTQYF.

The chain couples TRBV7-2 to TRBJ2-4, with D unclear. The ends were cut back, 0 bases at V and 0 bases at J, with 12 bases in the middle. CDR1 and CDR2 (germline): SGHTA, FQGNSA. The CDR3 covers 17 residues. For the CDR3, the DNA is TGTGCCAGCAGCTTAGCAGGCAGTTGGCTAGCCAAAAACATTCAGTACTTC. It translates to CASSLAGSWLAKNIQYF.

This rearrangement joins TRBV28 to TRBJ1-2; 9 bases match TRBD1. V was pared by 5 bases and J by 2 bases, with 9 bases of the junction left unmatched. The CDR3 is made up of 16 amino acids. Germline V gene sequence: CDR1 MDHEN, CDR2 SYDVKM. The CDR3: CASSTRGDRANYGYTF. The CDR3 region has the DNA TGTGCCAGCAGTACCAGAGGGGACAGGGCGAACTATGGCTACACCTTC.

The rearrangement links TRBV28 to TRBJ1-1; TRBD1 is a possible D gene (6 bases). Germline V lookup: CDR1 MDHEN, CDR2 SYDVKM. This CDR3 contains 15 residues. Trimming removed 8 bases at V and 5 bases at J, with 21 bases between. The DNA for the CDR3 is TGTGCCAGCGTCGGGGGGCGGGATAGGGAAACTGAAGCTTTCTTT. It specifies CASVGGRDRETEAFF.

The chain combines TRBV9 with TRBJ1-6; D gene ambiguous. The germline gives CDR1 SGDLS, CDR2 YYNGEE. With 1 base removed from V and 7 bases from J, the gap between germline ends came to 15 bases. This CDR3 has 16 amino acids. The DNA for the CDR3 is TGTGCCAGCAGCGTAACCCCCAACGGAGCCAATTCACCCCTCCACTTT. This encodes CASSVTPNGANSPLHF. Complete variable domain (other parts from reference TRBV9 and TRBJ1-6): DSGVTQTPKHLITATGQRVTLRCSPRSGDLSVYWYQQSLDQGLQFLIQYYNGEERAKGNILERFSAQQFPDLHSELNLSSLELGDSALYFCASSVTPNGANSPLHFGNGTRLTVT.

V usage is TRBV19 and J usage is TRBJ2-7, with D hard to call. From germline, CDR1 is LNHDA and CDR2 SQIVND (reference sequence). The CDR3 has 15 amino acids. The V and J ends lost 6 bases and 6 bases respectively, with 21 bases between them. The CDR3: CASRYNYVDLGEQYF. For the CDR3, the DNA is TGTGCCAGTAGGTACAATTACGTGGATCTGGGCGAGCAGTACTTC.